This entry features one T cell receptor beta chain sequence. Its antigen is not known. CDR1 is SGHVS and CDR2 is FNYEAQ in the germline V gene. The CDR3 contains 12 residues. Trimming left V 4 bases short and J 2 bases short, with 5 bases between. TCRdb re-derived calls from the reads in MiXCR, one entry per CDR3 protein. The table lists 84,000 or so distinct CDR3 sequences, 45% to 55% of them singletons, with just over 90% in the top ten. This specimen belongs to a study of T cell repertoires in cytomegalovirus infection. The wider study: Evidence of both CMV infection and a matching HLA type came from public TCR beta signatures.

Study-level results: HLA-C-restricted CMV clonotypes gave the most frequent clonotype in two of eight donors.

The rearrangement links TRBV7-6 to TRBJ1-1; D remains unclear. The sequence came from a human donor in good health (CMV status not recorded). Some clones in this sample may be carry-over from other donors' samples. Sequencing used CD8+ T cells from cultured PBMCs, obtained from culture after CMV antigen stimulation. CDR3 nucleotides: TGTGCCAGCAGCTCCGCCAACACTGAAGCTTTCTTT. Translating it yields CASSSANTEAFF.